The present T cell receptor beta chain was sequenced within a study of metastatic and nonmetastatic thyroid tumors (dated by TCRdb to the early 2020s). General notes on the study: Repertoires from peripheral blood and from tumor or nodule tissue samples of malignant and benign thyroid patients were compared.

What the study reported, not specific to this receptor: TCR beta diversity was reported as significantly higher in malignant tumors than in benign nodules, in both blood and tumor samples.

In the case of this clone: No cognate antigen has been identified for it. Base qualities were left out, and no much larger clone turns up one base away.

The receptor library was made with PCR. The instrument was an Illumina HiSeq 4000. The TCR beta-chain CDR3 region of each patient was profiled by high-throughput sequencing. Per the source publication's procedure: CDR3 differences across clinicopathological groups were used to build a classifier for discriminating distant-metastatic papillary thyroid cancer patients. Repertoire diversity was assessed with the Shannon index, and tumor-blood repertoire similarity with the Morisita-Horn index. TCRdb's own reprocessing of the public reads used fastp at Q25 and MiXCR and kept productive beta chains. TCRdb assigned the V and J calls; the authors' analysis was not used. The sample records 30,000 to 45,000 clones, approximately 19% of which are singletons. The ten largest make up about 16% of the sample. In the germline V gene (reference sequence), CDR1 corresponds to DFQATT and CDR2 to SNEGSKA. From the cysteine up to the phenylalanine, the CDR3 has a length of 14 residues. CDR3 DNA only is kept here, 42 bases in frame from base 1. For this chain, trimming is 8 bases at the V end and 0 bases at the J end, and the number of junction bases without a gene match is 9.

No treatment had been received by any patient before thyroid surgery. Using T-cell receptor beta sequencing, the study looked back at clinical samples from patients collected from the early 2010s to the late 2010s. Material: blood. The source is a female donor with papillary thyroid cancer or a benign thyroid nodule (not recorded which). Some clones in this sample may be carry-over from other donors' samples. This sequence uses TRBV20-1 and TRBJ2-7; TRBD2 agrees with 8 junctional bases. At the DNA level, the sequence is TGCAGTCACCACCTGGCGGGAGGCTCCTACGAGCAGTACTTC. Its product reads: CSHHLAGGSYEQYF.